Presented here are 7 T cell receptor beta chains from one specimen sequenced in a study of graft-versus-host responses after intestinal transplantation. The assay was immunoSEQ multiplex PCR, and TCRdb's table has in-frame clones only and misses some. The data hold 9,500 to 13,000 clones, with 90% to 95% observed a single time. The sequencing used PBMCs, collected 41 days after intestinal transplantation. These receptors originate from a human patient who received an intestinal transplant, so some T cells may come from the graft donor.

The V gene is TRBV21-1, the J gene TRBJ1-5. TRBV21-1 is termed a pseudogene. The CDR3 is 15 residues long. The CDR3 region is CASSKRATFHQPQHF. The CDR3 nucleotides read TGTGCCAGCAGCAAACGTGCCACCTTCCATCAGCCCCAGCATTTT.

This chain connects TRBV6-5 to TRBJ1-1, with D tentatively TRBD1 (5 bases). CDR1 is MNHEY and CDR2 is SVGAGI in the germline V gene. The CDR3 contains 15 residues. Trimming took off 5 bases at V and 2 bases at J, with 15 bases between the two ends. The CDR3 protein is CASSTRGPLNTEAFF. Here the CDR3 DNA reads TGTGCCAGCAGTACCCGGGGCCCCCTAAACACTGAAGCTTTCTTT.

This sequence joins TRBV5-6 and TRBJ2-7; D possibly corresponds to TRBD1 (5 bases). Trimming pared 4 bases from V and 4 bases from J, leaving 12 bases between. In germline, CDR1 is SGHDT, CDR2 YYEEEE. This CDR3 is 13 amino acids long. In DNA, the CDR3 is TGTGCCAGCAGCCTCGACAGCTTTTACGAGCAGTACTTC. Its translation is CASSLDSFYEQYF.

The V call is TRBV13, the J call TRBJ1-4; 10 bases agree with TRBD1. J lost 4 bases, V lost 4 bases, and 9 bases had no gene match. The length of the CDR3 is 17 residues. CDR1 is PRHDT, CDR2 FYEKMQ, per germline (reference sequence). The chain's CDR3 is CASSSTGTGVGNEKLFF. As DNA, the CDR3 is TGTGCCAGCAGCTCAACCGGGACAGGGGTTGGTAATGAAAAACTGTTTTTT.

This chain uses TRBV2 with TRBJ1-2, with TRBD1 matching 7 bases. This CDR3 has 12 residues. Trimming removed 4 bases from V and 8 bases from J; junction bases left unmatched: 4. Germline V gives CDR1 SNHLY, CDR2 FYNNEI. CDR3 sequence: CASSVRDRGYTF. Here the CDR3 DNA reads TGTGCCAGCAGTGTGAGGGACAGAGGCTACACCTTC.

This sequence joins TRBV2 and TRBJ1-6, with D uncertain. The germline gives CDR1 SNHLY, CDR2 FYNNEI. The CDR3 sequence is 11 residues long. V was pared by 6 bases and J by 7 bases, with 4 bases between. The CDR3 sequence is CASSRNSPLHF. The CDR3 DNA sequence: TGTGCCAGCAGCCGAAATTCACCCCTCCACTTT.

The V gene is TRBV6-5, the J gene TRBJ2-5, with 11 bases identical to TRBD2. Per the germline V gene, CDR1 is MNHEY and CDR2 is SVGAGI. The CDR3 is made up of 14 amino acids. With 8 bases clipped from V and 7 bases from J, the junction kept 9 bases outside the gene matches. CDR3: CASSLAGGVGTQYF. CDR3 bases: TGTGCCAGCTCCCTAGCGGGGGGTGTTGGGACCCAGTACTTC.